The rows below give T cell receptor beta chains drawn from one sample of a study of T cell clones after liver transplantation. The table came from immunoSEQ multiplex PCR; TCRdb's copy has only in-frame clones and leaves some out. The table records roughly 100,000 clones, under 90% of them present only once. Sequencing used CD4+ T cells from blood, obtained around 4 years after liver transplant. The receptors stem from a human patient who received a liver transplant. Some of the T cells may derive from the graft donor. The CDR3 runs from the conserved cysteine through the conserved F or W. Fields, in order: V gene, J gene, D gene, clone size, CDR3 protein, CDR3 DNA. The D gene is left open where the match is weak. A row's size may be missing; if present it is once, few, many or a size class.

TRBV4-2	TRBJ2-1	TRBD2	-	CASSQVGASGGALEQFF	TGTGCCAGCAGCCAAGTCGGAGCTAGCGGGGGTGCCCTTGAGCAGTTCTTC
TRBV30	TRBJ2-1	-	-	CAQVPRGTSSYNEQFF	TGTGCACAGGTCCCCCGGGGGACGAGCTCCTACAATGAGCAGTTCTTC
TRBV6-1	TRBJ1-5	TRBD1	few	CASKAGGGGNQPQHF	TGTGCCAGCAAGGCAGGGGGCGGGGGCAATCAGCCCCAGCATTTT
TRBV2	TRBJ2-6	-	-	CASDRSGANVLTF	TGTGCCAGCGACAGGTCTGGGGCCAACGTCCTGACTTTC
TRBV18	TRBJ2-7	TRBD2	-	CASSPPPAGASEQYF	TGTGCCAGCTCACCACCTCCAGCGGGAGCCTCCGAGCAGTACTTC
TRBV6-1	TRBJ2-7	-	-	CASSEGPATSYEQYF	TGTGCCAGCAGTGAAGGGCCAGCAACTTCCTACGAGCAGTACTTC
TRBV28	TRBJ2-2	-	once	CASSYLAGPKGELFF	TGTGCCAGCAGTTACCTGGCAGGTCCCAAGGGGGAGCTGTTTTTT
TRBV7-8	TRBJ2-1	-	-	CASSLSQHINEQFF	TGTGCCAGCAGCTTATCCCAGCATATCAATGAGCAGTTCTTC
TRBV5-4	TRBJ2-5	-	once	CASTQGGGRYPETQYF	TGTGCCAGCACCCAAGGGGGGGGGCGATATCCAGAGACCCAGTACTTC
TRBV7-2	TRBJ2-3	-	-	CASSPDRDTQYF	TGTGCCAGCAGCCCGGACCGGGATACGCAGTATTTT
TRBV2	TRBJ1-5	TRBD1	once	CASSGGTVSNQPQHF	TGTGCCAGCAGTGGGGGGACAGTGAGCAATCAGCCCCAGCATTTT
TRBV19	TRBJ1-1	-	-	CASIGWFRNTEAFF	TGTGCCAGTATAGGCTGGTTCCGGAACACTGAAGCTTTCTTT
TRBV7-2	TRBJ1-1	-	once	CASKTRDHTEAFF	TGTGCCAGCAAAACCCGGGATCACACTGAAGCTTTCTTT
TRBV2	TRBJ1-5	TRBD1	-	CASSEARGTGKDQPQHF	TGTGCCAGCAGTGAAGCGAGAGGGACAGGGAAGGACCAGCCCCAGCATTTT
TRBV19	TRBJ2-7	-	-	CASSISRTAYEQYF	TGTGCCAGTAGTATATCGCGGACAGCCTACGAGCAGTACTTC
TRBV7-2	TRBJ1-1	-	-	CASSLVSTAMNTEAFF	TGTGCCAGCAGCTTAGTGTCGACAGCCATGAACACTGAAGCTTTCTTT
TRBV7-9	TRBJ2-5	TRBD2	few	CASSLSQAGSQYF	TGTGCCAGCAGCTTAAGTCAAGCGGGGTCCCAGTACTTC
TRBV28	TRBJ1-2	-	-	CASSLLDSYGYTF	TGTGCCAGCAGTTTATTGGACAGCTATGGCTACACCTTC
TRBV29-1	TRBJ2-2	-	-	CSAIRQAINTGELFF	TGCAGCGCCATACGACAGGCCATAAACACCGGGGAGCTGTTTTTT
TRBV5-1	TRBJ2-2	-	once	CASSFTVTGELFF	TGCGCCAGCAGCTTTACGGTGACCGGGGAGCTGTTTTTT
TRBV7-3	TRBJ2-2	-	-	CASSLNPSGARSTGELFF	TGTGCCAGCAGCTTAAACCCTTCTGGGGCGCGTAGCACCGGGGAGCTGTTTTTT
TRBV28	TRBJ1-2	TRBD1	once	CASSPGTEHKGGYTF	TGTGCCAGCAGCCCCGGGACAGAGCATAAGGGGGGCTACACCTTC
TRBV28	TRBJ2-7	-	-	CASIGNSYEQYF	TGTGCCAGCATTGGCAACTCCTACGAGCAGTACTTC
TRBV5-4	TRBJ2-3	TRBD1	-	CASSLTRQGGTDTQYF	TGTGCCAGCAGCTTGACTCGACAGGGGGGCACAGATACGCAGTATTTT
TRBV15	TRBJ1-1	TRBD1	-	CATSTRQGDYTEAFF	TGTGCCACCAGCACTCGACAGGGAGATTACACTGAAGCTTTCTTT
TRBV9	TRBJ1-3	-	-	CASSVGSGNTIYF	TGTGCCAGCAGCGTAGGCTCTGGAAACACCATATATTTT
TRBV19	TRBJ1-2	TRBD1	-	CASSQTILRDRITNYGYTF	TGTGCCAGTAGTCAAACGATCCTCCGGGACAGGATTACTAACTATGGCTACACCTTC
TRBV10-2	TRBJ2-7	-	once	CASSDQNYEQYF	TGCGCCAGCAGTGACCAAAACTACGAGCAGTACTTC
TRBV5-1	TRBJ1-1	-	-	CASRSPNTEAFF	TGCGCCAGCAGGTCACCAAACACTGAAGCTTTCTTT
TRBV5-1	TRBJ2-1	TRBD2	-	CASSFALAESYNEQFF	TGCGCCAGCAGCTTCGCACTAGCGGAGTCCTACAATGAGCAGTTCTTC
TRBV19	TRBJ2-1	-	few	CASSIWDEQFF	TGTGCCAGTAGTATTTGGGATGAGCAGTTCTTC
TRBV27	TRBJ1-4	-	-	CASSFNALNEKLFF	TGTGCCAGCAGTTTTAACGCCCTTAATGAAAAACTGTTTTTT
TRBV4-2	TRBJ2-3	TRBD2	-	CASSLSGGAFDTQYF	TGTGCCAGCAGCCTTAGCGGGGGTGCGTTCGATACGCAGTATTTT
TRBV29-1	TRBJ2-7	TRBD2	-	CSVGELSGRFNEQYF	TGCAGCGTGGGAGAGCTTAGCGGGAGGTTCAACGAGCAGTACTTC
TRBV19	TRBJ2-3	TRBD1	-	CASSRTGPKSTDTQYF	TGTGCCAGTAGCCGGACAGGTCCCAAATCCACAGATACGCAGTATTTT
TRBV27	TRBJ1-4	-	-	CASSLWGTNEKLFF	TGTGCCAGCAGTTTATGGGGCACTAATGAAAAACTGTTTTTT
TRBV9	TRBJ2-1	TRBD1	-	CASSREGATTEQFF	TGTGCCAGCAGCCGAGAGGGGGCTACTACGGAGCAGTTCTTC
TRBV28	TRBJ2-1	-	-	CASSHTPRYEQFF	TGTGCCAGCAGCCATACCCCCCGTTATGAGCAGTTCTTC
TRBV29-1	TRBJ1-4	-	-	CSVGTAREKLFF	TGCAGCGTTGGTACCGCGAGGGAAAAACTGTTTTTT
TRBV28	TRBJ1-2	TRBD1	-	CASRFLGTGNYGYTF	TGTGCCAGCAGGTTCTTGGGGACAGGGAACTATGGCTACACCTTC
TRBV11-2	TRBJ2-1	TRBD1	-	CASSLGGRQGYTYNEQFF	TGTGCCAGCAGCTTAGGGGGTCGACAGGGATACACCTACAATGAGCAGTTCTTC
TRBV18	TRBJ2-7	TRBD1	-	CASSRGQDYEQYF	TGTGCCAGCTCACGGGGACAGGACTACGAGCAGTACTTC
TRBV19	TRBJ2-7	-	-	CASSKGGPSYEQYF	TGTGCCAGTAGTAAGGGGGGTCCTTCCTACGAGCAGTACTTC
TRBV27	TRBJ2-1	TRBD2	-	CASSPSGRVSYNEQFF	TGTGCCAGCAGTCCAAGCGGGAGAGTTTCCTACAATGAGCAGTTCTTC
TRBV18	TRBJ2-4	-	-	CASSPPLGHQNIQYF	TGTGCCAGCTCACCACCGTTGGGACACCAAAACATTCAGTACTTC
TRBV5-1	TRBJ2-7	-	-	CASSRVQGFGRDEQYF	TGCGCCAGCAGCAGAGTACAGGGATTCGGTCGTGACGAGCAGTACTTC
TRBV10-2	TRBJ2-3	TRBD2	-	CASRGTSGRTTDTQYF	TGCGCCAGCAGGGGGACTAGCGGGAGGACCACAGATACGCAGTATTTT